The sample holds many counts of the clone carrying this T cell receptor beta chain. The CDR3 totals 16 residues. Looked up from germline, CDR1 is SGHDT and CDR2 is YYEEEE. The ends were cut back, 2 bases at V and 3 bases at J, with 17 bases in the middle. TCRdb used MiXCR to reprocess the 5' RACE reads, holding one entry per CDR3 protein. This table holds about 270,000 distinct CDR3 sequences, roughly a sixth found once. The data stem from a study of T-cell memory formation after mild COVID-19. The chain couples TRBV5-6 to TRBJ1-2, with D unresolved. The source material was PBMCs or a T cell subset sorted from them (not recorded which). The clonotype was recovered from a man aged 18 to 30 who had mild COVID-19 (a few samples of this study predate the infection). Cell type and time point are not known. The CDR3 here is CASSLPPQATYYGYTF. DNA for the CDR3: TGTGCCAGCAGCTTACCCCCCCAGGCCACTTACTATGGCTACACCTTC.